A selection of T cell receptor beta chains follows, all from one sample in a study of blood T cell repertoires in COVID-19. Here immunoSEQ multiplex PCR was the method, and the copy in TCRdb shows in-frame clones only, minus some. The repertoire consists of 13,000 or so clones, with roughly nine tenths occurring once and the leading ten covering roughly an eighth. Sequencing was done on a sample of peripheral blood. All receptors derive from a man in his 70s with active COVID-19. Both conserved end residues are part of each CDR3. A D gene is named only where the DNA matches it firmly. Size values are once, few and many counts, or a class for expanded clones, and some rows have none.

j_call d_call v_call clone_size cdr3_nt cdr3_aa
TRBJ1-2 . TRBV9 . TGTGCCAGCAGCGTGGGGGGTAAGGGAGGCTACACCTTC CASSVGGKGGYTF
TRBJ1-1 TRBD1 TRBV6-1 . TGTGCCAGCAGTTCGACAGGGATGAACACTGAAGCTTTCTTT CASSSTGMNTEAFF
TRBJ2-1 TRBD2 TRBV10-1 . TGCGCCAGCAGCCCCCTTAGCGGGAGTATCGGCGAGCAGTTCTTC CASSPLSGSIGEQFF
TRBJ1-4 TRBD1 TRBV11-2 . TGTGCCAGCAGCCCAAGACAGGGTGGAGGGGAAAAACTGTTTTTT CASSPRQGGGEKLFF
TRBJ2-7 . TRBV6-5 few TGTGCCAGCAGTTACTCGGTCGGGGTTATGGGCGAGCAGTACTTC CASSYSVGVMGEQYF
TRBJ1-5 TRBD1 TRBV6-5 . TGTGCCAGCACCATGGACAGGCTTAATCAGCCCCAGCATTTT CASTMDRLNQPQHF
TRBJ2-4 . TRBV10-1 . TGCGCCAGCAGGGACACGGATTTCAAAAACATTCAGTACTTC CASRDTDFKNIQYF
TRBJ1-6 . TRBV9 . TGTGCCAGCAGCGTCTCGGACAGAGGAAATTCACCCCTCCACTTT CASSVSDRGNSPLHF
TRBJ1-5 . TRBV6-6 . TGTGCCAGCAGTTACGGTTGGGCTAATCAGCCCCAGCATTTT CASSYGWANQPQHF
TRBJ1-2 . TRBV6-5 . TGTGCCAGCAGCCCCGGGGGTTCTAACTATGGCTACACCTTC CASSPGGSNYGYTF
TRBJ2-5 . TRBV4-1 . TGCGCCAGCAGCCAGATGCGGAGGGACTTTCGGACCCAGTACTTC CASSQMRRDFRTQYF
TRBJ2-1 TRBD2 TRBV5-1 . TGCGCCAGCAGCTTGGGGGGGACTAGCGGGAGGAATGAGCAGTTCTTC CASSLGGTSGRNEQFF
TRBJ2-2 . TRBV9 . TGTGCCAGCAGCGTAGACGGGACTCTAAACACCGGGGAGCTGTTTTTT CASSVDGTLNTGELFF
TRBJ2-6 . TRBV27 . TGTGCCAGCAGTTTCAGAGGGTCTAGGTCTGGGGCCAACGTCCTGACTTTC CASSFRGSRSGANVLTF
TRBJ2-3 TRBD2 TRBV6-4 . TGTGCCAGCAGTGACAGTCGCGGCCTAGCGGGAGGGGGCCCAACGTATTTT CASSDSRGLAGGGPTYF
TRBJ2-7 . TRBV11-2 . TGTGCCAGCAGCCAAAGGTTGCGGGGTGAGCAGTACTTC CASSQRLRGEQYF
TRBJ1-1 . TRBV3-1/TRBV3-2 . TGTGCCAGCAGTCCCATAGCCATGAACACTGAAGCTTTCTTT CASSPIAMNTEAFF
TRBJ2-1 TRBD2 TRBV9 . TGTGCCAGCAGCGCACTAGCGGGGTCCTACAATGAGCAGTTCTTC CASSALAGSYNEQFF
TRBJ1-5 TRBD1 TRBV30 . TGTGCCTGGAGTGAAGGGGGCGATCAGCCCCAGCATTTT CAWSEGGDQPQHF
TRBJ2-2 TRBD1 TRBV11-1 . TGTGCCAGCAGCGCACTGACAGGGGGAATCGGGGAGCTGTTTTTT CASSALTGGIGELFF
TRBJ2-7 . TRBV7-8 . TGTGCCAGCAGTATGGGACGGGGGTACGAGCAGTACTTC CASSMGRGYEQYF
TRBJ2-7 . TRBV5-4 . TGTGCCAGCAGCTCCCCTAGTAACTACCCGGATTCCTACGAGCAGTACTTC CASSSPSNYPDSYEQYF
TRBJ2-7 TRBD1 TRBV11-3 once TGTGCCAGCAGCCCCCCCCGGGACAGGATGTCGTACGAGCAGTACTTC CASSPPRDRMSYEQYF
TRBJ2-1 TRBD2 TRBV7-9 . TGTGCCAGCAGCTTAAGCGGGAGCTCTAGTGAGCAGTTCTTC CASSLSGSSSEQFF
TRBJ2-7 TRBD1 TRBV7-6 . TGTGCCAGCAGCTCCAGCCAGAACAGGGGCGAGCAGTACTTC CASSSSQNRGEQYF
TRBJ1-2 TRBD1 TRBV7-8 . TGTGCCAGCAGCACCCGCTGGGGACAGAGCTATGGCTACACCTTC CASSTRWGQSYGYTF
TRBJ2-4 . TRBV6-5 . TGTGCCAGCAGCAACTCGCTAGCCAAAAACATTCAGTACTTC CASSNSLAKNIQYF
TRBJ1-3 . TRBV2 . TGTGCCAGCAGACCCCAGGGTCCCGGAAACACCATATATTTT CASRPQGPGNTIYF
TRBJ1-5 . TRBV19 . TGTGCCAGTAGTATCTCCGGGCCCCAGCATTTT CASSISGPQHF
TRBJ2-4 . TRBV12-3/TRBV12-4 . TGTGCCAGCAGTCGGGTAGCCAAAAACATTCAGTACTTC CASSRVAKNIQYF
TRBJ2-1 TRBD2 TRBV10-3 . TGTGCCATCAGTGAGTCGTGGACCGGGGGGGCTCGCGAGCAGTTCTTC CAISESWTGGAREQFF
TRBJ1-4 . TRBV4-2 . TGTGCCAGCAGCCACTCCTACAGGGCGGGGGGGAATGAAAAACTGTTTTTT CASSHSYRAGGNEKLFF
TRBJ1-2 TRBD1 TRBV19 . TGTGCCAGTATCAGGGGACAGGGAACGGATGGCTACACCTTC CASIRGQGTDGYTF
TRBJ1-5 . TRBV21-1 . TGTGCCAGCAGCAAGGCAAGGACAGGGGGCGCGGGCGGCAATCAGCCCCAGCATTTT CASSKARTGGAGGNQPQHF
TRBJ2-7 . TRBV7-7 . TGTGCCAGCAGCCGGGGGGGGCAGGGACAGGGCTACGAGCAGTACTTC CASSRGGQGQGYEQYF
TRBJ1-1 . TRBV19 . TGTGCCAGTAGTACCCTAGGGGGGAACACTGAAGCTTTCTTT CASSTLGGNTEAFF
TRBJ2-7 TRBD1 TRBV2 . TGTGCCAGCACCTCCGACCGGGACAGGAGACACTTC CASTSDRDRRHF
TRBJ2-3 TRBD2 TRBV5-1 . TGCGCCAGCAGACCGGGACTAGGGACAGATACGCAGTATTTT CASRPGLGTDTQYF
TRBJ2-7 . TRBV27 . TGTGCCAGCAGTAACCGGGACGGCGGGGACGAGCAGTACTTC CASSNRDGGDEQYF
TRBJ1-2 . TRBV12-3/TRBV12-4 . TGTGCCAGCAGTGGCTCATCCAGGGGTCACACCTTC CASSGSSRGHTF
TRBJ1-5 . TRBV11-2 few TGTGCCAGCAGCTTAGATCCCCAGGCTCCCCAGCATTTT CASSLDPQAPQHF
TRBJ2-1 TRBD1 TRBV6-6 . TGTACAATCAGGGACAGCTCCTACAATGAGCAGTTCTTC CTIRDSSYNEQFF
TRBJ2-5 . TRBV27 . TGTGCCAGCAGCGGGCCCCGGGGGGAGACCCAGTACTTC CASSGPRGETQYF
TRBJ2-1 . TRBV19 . TGTGTTTGTGTTCGGGACAATGAGCAGTTCTTC CVCVRDNEQFF
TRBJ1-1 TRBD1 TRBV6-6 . TGTGCCAGCAACGCGCTAACAGGGGACACTGAAGCTTTCTTT CASNALTGDTEAFF
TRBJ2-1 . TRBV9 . TGTGCCAGCAGCGTAGTGGGGGGGCCCTACAATGAGCAGTTCTTC CASSVVGGPYNEQFF
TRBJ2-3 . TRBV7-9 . TGTGCCAGCAGCTTAGAGGAGGACTCTACGCAGTATTTT CASSLEEDSTQYF
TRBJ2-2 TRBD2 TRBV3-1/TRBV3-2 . TGTGCCAGCAGCCAAGTCCCTAGCGGGGGGAACACCGGGGAGCTGTTTTTT CASSQVPSGGNTGELFF
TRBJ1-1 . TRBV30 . TGTGCCTGGAAAGACAGGCGGCTACTGAACACTGAAGCTTTCTTT CAWKDRRLLNTEAFF
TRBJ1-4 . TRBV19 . TGTGCCAGTAGTATTGCGCAGGATAGGGAAAAACTGTTTTTT CASSIAQDREKLFF
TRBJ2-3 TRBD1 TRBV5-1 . TGCGCCAGCAGCTTGGGAGGACAGGGCACAGATACGCAGTATTTT CASSLGGQGTDTQYF
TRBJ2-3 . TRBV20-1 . TGCAGTGCTAGGAGCGCAGATACGCAGTATTTT CSARSADTQYF
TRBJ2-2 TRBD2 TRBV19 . TGTGCCAGTAGTACGGGACTAGCGGTAAACACCGGGGAGCTGTTTTTT CASSTGLAVNTGELFF
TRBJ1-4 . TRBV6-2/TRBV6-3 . TGTGCCAGCAGTTACTCGAGCGAAAAACTGTTTTTT CASSYSSEKLFF
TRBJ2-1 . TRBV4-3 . TGCGCCAGCAGCCCGCGACCCAGGGAGGAGGAGCAGTTCTTC CASSPRPREEEQFF